This T cell receptor beta chain is from a study of control samples from healthy donors and cancer patients. The germline V gene encodes CDR1 SGHKS and CDR2 YYEKEE (reference sequence). CDR3 length equals 14 residues. The germline V and J ends were trimmed by 0 bases and 4 bases, with 8 bases remaining between them. Only in-frame clones appear in the TCRdb table, and some are missing; sequencing was by immunoSEQ multiplex PCR. The sample shows roughly 130,000 clones, approximately 94% of them seen only once. The clonotype originates from a man aged 25-45 years in good health. Sequences were obtained from blood. The V call is TRBV5-5, the J call TRBJ1-5, with unresolved D. CDR3 in amino acids: CASSLEPTNQPQHF. The CDR3 DNA follows: TGTGCCAGCAGCTTGGAACCGACTAATCAGCCCCAGCATTTT.